Listed below are T cell receptor beta chains from one sample, sequenced in a study of Graves' ophthalmopathy and Graves' hyperthyroidism. Each CDR3 protein is one row after TCRdb ran MiXCR on the multiplex PCR reads. The sample lists hundreds of thousands of distinct CDR3 sequences, 20% to 25% occurring once. Sequenced sample: peripheral blood. The receptors come from a young woman with stable Graves' hyperthyroidism. Some clones in this sample may be carry-over from other donors' samples. Both conserved end residues are part of each CDR3. D genes are given only for firm matches. Expanded clones are given a class, and other clones once, few, many or no size at all.

clone_size	j_call	d_call	v_call	cdr3_aa	cdr3_nt
.	TRBJ2-2	TRBD1	TRBV5-1	CASSLAGQGPFHTGELFF	TGCGCCAGCAGCTTAGCGGGACAGGGTCCCTTCCACACCGGGGAGCTGTTTTTT
many	TRBJ2-5	TRBD1	TRBV5-4	CASSNRGQGRETQYF	TGTGCCAGCAGCAATCGCGGACAGGGTAGAGAGACCCAGTACTTC
.	TRBJ2-5	TRBD2	TRBV7-8	CASSNSGVGTQYF	TGTGCCAGCAGCAATAGCGGGGTGGGGACCCAGTACTTC
many	TRBJ1-2	.	TRBV7-9	CASSLEGLDGYTF	TGTGCCAGCAGCTTAGAAGGGCTCGATGGCTACACCTTC
many	TRBJ2-7	TRBD1	TRBV12-3/TRBV12-4	CASSSVRGNEQYF	TGTGCCAGCAGTTCAGTCAGGGGGAACGAGCAGTACTTC
.	TRBJ2-5	.	TRBV7-2	CASSPGPNQETQYF	TGTGCCAGCAGCCCCGGGCCCAACCAAGAGACCCAGTACTTC
many	TRBJ1-1	.	TRBV6-2/TRBV6-3	CASSYSTWNTEAFF	TGTGCCAGCAGTTACTCTACTTGGAACACTGAAGCTTTCTTT
.	TRBJ1-1	.	TRBV7-9	CATQGMNTEAFF	TGTGCCACCCAGGGGATGAACACTGAAGCTTTCTTT
many	TRBJ2-7	.	TRBV12-3/TRBV12-4	CASSIVRGSYEQYF	TGTGCCAGCAGTATAGTTAGAGGCTCCTACGAGCAGTACTTC
many	TRBJ1-6	.	TRBV5-1	CASSWEIHGNSPLHF	TGCGCCAGCAGCTGGGAAATCCACGGAAATTCACCCCTCCACTTT
.	TRBJ1-5	TRBD1	TRBV27	CASSAPGGAGEIQPQHF	TGTGCCAGCAGCGCACCAGGGGGCGCGGGGGAAATTCAGCCCCAGCATTTT
.	TRBJ2-7	.	TRBV19	CAIPTGYEQYF	TGTGCCATACCAACAGGCTACGAGCAGTACTTC
many	TRBJ2-5	TRBD1	TRBV6-5	CASSYSGTGYQETQYF	TGTGCCAGCAGTTACTCCGGGACAGGGTATCAGGAGACCCAGTACTTC
many	TRBJ1-1	.	TRBV12-5	CASGLDRYTEAFF	TGTGCTAGTGGTTTAGACCGATACACTGAAGCTTTCTTT
many	TRBJ1-2	.	TRBV6-1	CASSDGAGRFYGYTF	TGTGCCAGCTCCGATGGGGCGGGGCGGTTCTATGGCTACACCTTC
.	TRBJ2-5	TRBD1	TRBV29-1	CSAQGQAGETQYF	TGCAGCGCCCAAGGACAGGCAGGAGAGACCCAGTACTTC
once	TRBJ1-1	.	TRBV6-5	CASSYEGPLNTEAFF	TGTGCCAGCAGTTACGAGGGACCCCTGAACACTGAAGCTTTCTTT
many	TRBJ2-7	TRBD2	TRBV7-2	CASSFGLAQYEQYF	TGTGCCAGCAGCTTCGGACTAGCGCAATACGAGCAGTACTTC
many	TRBJ2-7	.	TRBV7-2	CASSFSTQNYEQYF	TGTGCCAGCAGTTTTAGCACGCAGAACTACGAGCAGTACTTC
many	TRBJ2-7	TRBD2	TRBV30	CAWSVRGGRISSYEQYF	TGTGCCTGGAGTGTACGCGGGGGTCGGATCAGCTCCTACGAGCAGTACTTC
.	TRBJ2-2	TRBD1	TRBV6-4	CASSSTGESTGELFF	TGTGCCAGCAGTTCCACAGGGGAATCCACCGGGGAGCTGTTTTTT
many	TRBJ1-5	TRBD1	TRBV2	CASSDDRVWNQPQHF	TGTGCCAGCAGCGACGACAGGGTGTGGAATCAGCCCCAGCATTTT
many	TRBJ2-5	.	TRBV7-2	CASSLMTAETQYF	TGTGCCAGCAGCTTGATGACAGCAGAGACCCAGTACTTC
many	TRBJ2-4	.	TRBV18	CASSPQGADIQYF	TGTGCCAGCTCACCCCAGGGAGCGGACATTCAGTACTTC
.	TRBJ2-7	.	TRBV6-1	CASSELDRSYEQYF	TGTGCCAGCAGTGAACTGGACAGATCCTACGAGCAGTACTTC
many	TRBJ2-5	TRBD1	TRBV12-3/TRBV12-4	CASTLTGGEETQYF	TGTGCCAGCACCCTGACAGGGGGCGAAGAGACCCAGTACTTC
.	TRBJ1-2	.	TRBV19	CASTRRDYGYTF	TGTGCCAGTACCCGGCGGGACTATGGCTACACCTTC
.	TRBJ2-7	.	TRBV18	CASSPPGGGMRHEQYF	TGTGCCAGCTCACCACCCGGGGGCGGGATGAGGCACGAGCAGTACTTC
.	TRBJ1-1	.	TRBV12-3/TRBV12-4	CASNFRILNTEAFF	TGTGCCAGCAACTTTCGGATTCTGAACACTGAAGCTTTCTTT
many	TRBJ2-7	TRBD2	TRBV11-2	CASSFPSSGSSYEQYF	TGTGCCAGCAGCTTCCCCTCAAGCGGGAGCTCCTACGAGCAGTACTTC
many	TRBJ2-7	.	TRBV27	CASSPPGGGIGEQYF	TGTGCCAGCAGCCCCCCAGGAGGGGGCATAGGGGAGCAGTACTTC
many	TRBJ1-6	.	TRBV12-3/TRBV12-4	CASSSRDTQDSPLHF	TGTGCCAGCAGTTCGCGGGACACTCAAGATTCACCCCTCCACTTT
.	TRBJ1-2	.	TRBV6-5	CASSYSSSGAAGYTF	TGTGCCAGCAGTTACTCTAGCTCAGGTGCGGCGGGCTACACCTTC
many	TRBJ2-5	TRBD1	TRBV7-9	CASSSTTTTGEETQYF	TGTGCCAGCAGCTCCACCACCACGACAGGGGAAGAGACCCAGTACTTC
many	TRBJ2-7	.	TRBV29-1	CSVEDEGMYF	TGCAGCGTTGAGGACGAGGGAATGTACTTC
many	TRBJ1-6	.	TRBV6-1	CASSDRGFNSPLHF	TGTGCCAGCAGTGATCGAGGGTTCAATTCACCCCTCCACTTT
many	TRBJ2-5	.	TRBV12-3/TRBV12-4	CASRGEADTQYQETQYF	TGTGCCAGCAGGGGTGAGGCGGACACTCAGTACCAAGAGACCCAGTACTTC
many	TRBJ1-4	.	TRBV12-3/TRBV12-4	CASSPALAIDEKLFF	TGTGCCAGCAGTCCTGCCTTAGCGATTGATGAAAAACTGTTTTTT
.	TRBJ1-1	.	TRBV6-4	CASSYPGGRTKAFF	TGTGCCAGCAGTTACCCGGGAGGTAGAACTAAAGCTTTCTTT
few	TRBJ2-7	.	TRBV15	CATSRESARREQYF	TGTGCCACCAGCAGAGAGTCTGCAAGGAGGGAGCAGTACTTC
many	TRBJ1-2	.	TRBV30	CAWNGRGTYGYTF	TGTGCCTGGAATGGCCGCGGCACCTATGGCTACACCTTC
few	TRBJ1-5	TRBD1	TRBV5-1	CASSLGQGGFNQPQHF	TGCGCCAGCAGCCTAGGACAGGGGGGGTTCAATCAGCCCCAGCATTTT
many	TRBJ1-5	.	TRBV6-2/TRBV6-3	CASSYSRLGNQPQHF	TGTGCCAGCAGTTACTCCCGACTGGGGAATCAGCCCCAGCATTTT
few	TRBJ2-2	.	TRBV11-2	CASSQVVAGELFF	TGTGCCAGCAGCCAGGTCGTGGCCGGGGAGCTGTTTTTT
.	TRBJ1-1	.	TRBV3-1	CASSQDLRRGTEAFF	TGTGCCAGCAGCCAAGATTTGCGCCGGGGCACTGAAGCTTTCTTT
few	TRBJ2-7	TRBD2	TRBV10-3	CATFDSSGGTYEQYF	TGTGCCACGTTCGATTCGAGCGGGGGAACCTACGAGCAGTACTTC
few	TRBJ2-7	.	TRBV13	CASSLGRRQVIYEQYF	TGTGCCAGCAGCTTAGGCCGACGACAGGTGATTTACGAGCAGTACTTC
many	TRBJ2-7	TRBD2	TRBV10-3	CAISESSGGYEQYF	TGTGCCATCAGTGAGTCGAGCGGGGGCTACGAGCAGTACTTC
many	TRBJ1-6	.	TRBV5-1	CASSLVPGASSPLHF	TGCGCCAGCAGCTTGGTACCGGGGGCCTCGTCACCCCTCCACTTT
many	TRBJ2-2	.	TRBV19	CASRASGATGELFF	TGTGCCAGTAGGGCAAGCGGAGCCACCGGGGAGCTGTTTTTT
.	TRBJ2-5	.	TRBV6-1	CASSEVPGGGYQETQYF	TGTGCCAGCAGTGAGGTACCTGGCGGGGGCTACCAAGAGACCCAGTACTTC
many	TRBJ2-7	TRBD1	TRBV3-1	CASSQTWTGSYEQYF	TGTGCCAGCAGCCAAACTTGGACAGGTTCCTACGAGCAGTACTTC
.	TRBJ1-1	.	TRBV20-1	CSARRVVEAFF	TGCAGTGCTAGGAGGGTAGTTGAAGCTTTCTTT
many	TRBJ2-7	.	TRBV7-9	CASSVGEEQYF	TGTGCCAGCAGCGTCGGGGAGGAGCAGTACTTC